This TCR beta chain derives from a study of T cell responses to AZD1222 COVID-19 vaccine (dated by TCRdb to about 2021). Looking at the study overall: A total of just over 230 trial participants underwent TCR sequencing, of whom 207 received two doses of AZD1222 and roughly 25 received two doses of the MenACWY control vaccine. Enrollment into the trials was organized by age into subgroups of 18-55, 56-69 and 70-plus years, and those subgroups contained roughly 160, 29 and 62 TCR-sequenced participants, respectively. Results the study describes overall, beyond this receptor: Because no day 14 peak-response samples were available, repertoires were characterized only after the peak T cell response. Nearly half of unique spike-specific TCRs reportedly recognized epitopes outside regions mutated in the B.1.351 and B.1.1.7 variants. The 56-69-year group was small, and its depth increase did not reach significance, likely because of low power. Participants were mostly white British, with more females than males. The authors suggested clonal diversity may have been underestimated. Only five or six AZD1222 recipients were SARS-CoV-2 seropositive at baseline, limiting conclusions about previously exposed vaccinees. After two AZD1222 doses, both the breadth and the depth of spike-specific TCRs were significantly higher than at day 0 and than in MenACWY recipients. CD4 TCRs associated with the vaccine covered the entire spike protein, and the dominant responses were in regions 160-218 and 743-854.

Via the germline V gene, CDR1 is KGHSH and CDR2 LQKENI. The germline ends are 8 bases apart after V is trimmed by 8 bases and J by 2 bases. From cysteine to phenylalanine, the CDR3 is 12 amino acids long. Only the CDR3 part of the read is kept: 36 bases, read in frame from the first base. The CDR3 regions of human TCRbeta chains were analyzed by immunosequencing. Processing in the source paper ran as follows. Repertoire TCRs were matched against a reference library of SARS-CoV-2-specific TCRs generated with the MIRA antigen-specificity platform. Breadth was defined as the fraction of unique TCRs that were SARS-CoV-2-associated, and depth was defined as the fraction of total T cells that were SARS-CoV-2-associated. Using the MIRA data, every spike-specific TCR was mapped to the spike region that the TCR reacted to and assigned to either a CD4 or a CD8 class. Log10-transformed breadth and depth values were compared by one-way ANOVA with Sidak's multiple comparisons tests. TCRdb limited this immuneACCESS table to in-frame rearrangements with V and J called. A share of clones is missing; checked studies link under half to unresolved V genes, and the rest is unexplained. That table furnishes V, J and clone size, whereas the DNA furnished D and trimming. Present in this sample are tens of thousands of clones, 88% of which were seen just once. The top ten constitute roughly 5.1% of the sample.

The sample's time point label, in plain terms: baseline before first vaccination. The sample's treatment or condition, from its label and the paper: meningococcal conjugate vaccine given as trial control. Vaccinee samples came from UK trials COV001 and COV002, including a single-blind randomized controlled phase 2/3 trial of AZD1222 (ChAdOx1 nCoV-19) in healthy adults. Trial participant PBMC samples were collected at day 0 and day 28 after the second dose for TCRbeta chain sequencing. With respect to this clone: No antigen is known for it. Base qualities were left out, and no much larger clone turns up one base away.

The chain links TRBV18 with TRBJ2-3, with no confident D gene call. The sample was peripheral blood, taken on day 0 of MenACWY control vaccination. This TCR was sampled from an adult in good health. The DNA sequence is TGTGCCAGCCGACCCCCCACAGATACGCAGTATTTT. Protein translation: CASRPPTDTQYF.